This record covers a single TCR beta chain. No cognate antigen has been identified for it. Qualities for individual bases were not recorded, and no much larger clone is one base off. The CDR3 spans 14 residues, from the cysteine through the phenylalanine. Solely the CDR3 DNA is kept, with 42 bases framed from the first base. The germline V gene (reference sequence) sets CDR1 to SEHNR and CDR2 to FQNEAQ. At the junction V is shortened by 1 base and J by 0 bases, with 5 bases in between. This sample was taken from a study of cytomegalovirus exposure and HLA in healthy donors (dated by TCRdb to 2016 to 2017). Study-level background: In an earlier analysis of under 600 of the donors, less than 350 Gb of sequence data and approximately 120 million unique TCR beta sequences from 180 million or so T cells were reported. About 300 gigabases of sequencing data and 75 million to 85 million unique TCR sequences made up an early release that covered over 550 HLA-typed donors. Of the approximately 400 genotyped donors, about 84% fell in the genetic ancestry cluster associated with self-reported Caucasian donors. The study aimed to test whether cataloging public T cell receptors could reveal signatures of past pathogen exposure. Using immunosequencing, the study profiled T cell repertoires from approximately 700 subjects and related those repertoires to cytomegalovirus serostatus. In addition to the first cohort of 666 subjects, a separate validation cohort of over 90 different subjects was used. To predict cytomegalovirus infection status, the study brought together high-throughput TCR immunosequencing, statistical association of individual TCRs with disease status, and machine learning. A later analysis re-examined previously published TCR beta repertoires from roughly 650 donors and added high-resolution HLA genotyping to investigate patterns of TCR occurrence. Rather than drawing on any new phenotypic data, the later analysis identified candidate immune exposures from TCR beta sequences and the way those sequences occurred across donors. An earlier analysis of more than 450 of the donors used high-throughput TCR beta sequencing to judge whether each TCR beta V gene segment behaved as functional or pseudogenic. Donor age, sex, ethnicity and CMV serostatus were collected together with the repertoire data. A later genetic analysis took genome-wide SNP genotypes for 398 of the 666 donors and used that subset as a discovery cohort. All discovery cohort repertoires had been generated using a single sequencing platform. HLA typing covered class I and class II loci at four-digit resolution. The number of donors typed differed by locus, with 629-630 for A, B, C, DRB1 and DQB1, about 500 for DQA1, over 600 for DPA1, and roughly 450 for DPB1. Because of strong linkage in the cohort, roughly five DR-DQ haplotypes were treated as single units for association and clustering. Among about 370 genotyped donors of the cohort, an average of around 240,000 unique TCR beta nucleotide sequences was sequenced per donor, of which about 19% were non-productive.

Receptors were amplified or captured by the immunoSEQ multiplex PCR assay. A mixture of 60 forward primers for TCR Vbeta segments and 13 reverse primers for TCR Jbeta segments was used in the multiplex PCR. A multiplex PCR assay on genomic DNA amplified the CDR3 region of rearranged TCR beta genes. The Illumina HiSeq System was used to sequence the amplified TCR beta libraries as 87-base-pair reads. The study's processing was this. In a later analysis, roughly 80 million unique TCR beta chains were counted across the roughly 610 repertoires, and around 10 million of these chains were shared by at least two donors. A nearest-neighbor algorithm error-corrected the raw reads and collapsed the reads into unique sequences, merging closely related sequences to remove PCR and sequencing errors. CDR3 sequences were aligned to IMGT reference sequences to assign V, D and J gene segments. Each retained sequence needed at least a six-nucleotide match to both a V gene segment and a J gene segment. Rearrangements were classified as productive when the CDR3 lacked stop codons and remained in frame with V and J, and all other rearrangements were classified as non-productive. Following IMGT convention, CDR3 was defined as the stretch from the second conserved V-encoded cysteine up to the conserved J-encoded phenylalanine. In an earlier analysis of some 550 of the donors, sequences lacking an unambiguous match to a single V gene segment were excluded. In an earlier analysis of around 590 of the donors, a V segment was called functional when productive rearrangements were above 56.7%, and segregating when the standard deviation between donors exceeded 5%. A statistical classification framework was built to diagnose cytomegalovirus status from the catalog of TCR beta chain sequences. In a later analysis, TCR nucleotide sequences were compared against IMGT/GENE-DB human TR gene sequences so that V and J genes could be assigned. In a later analysis, CDR3 sequences and most-parsimonious VDJ recombination scenarios were assigned using the TCRdist pipeline. In a later analysis, each TCR beta chain was defined by its CDR3 amino acid sequence together with its V-gene family, and reads lacking a unique V-gene family were excluded. As a way to deal with suspected cross-contamination and a sequencing artifact, a later analysis dropped approximately 590 nucleotide sequences that were highly shared and had low generation probability. A later analysis calculated a clonal expansion index for each public chain from normalized within-repertoire ranks of inferred template counts. In a later analysis, generation probabilities were computed using a VDJ recombination model fitted to out-of-frame rearrangements, and the results were checked against IGoR. A later analysis scored TCR-TCR, TCR-HLA and TCR-CMV co-occurrence with hypergeometric tests, applying a repertoire-size bias correction to TCR pairs. In a later analysis, false discovery rates were estimated by permuting HLA or CMV assignments 20 times. A later analysis grouped co-occurring TCRs with DBSCAN, adding TCRdist sequence similarity when clustering within HLA-allele-positive subsets. Repertoires with fewer than 30,000 or more than 120,000 public chains, plus five repertoires with anomalous nucleotide sharing, were excluded from co-occurrence clustering. As stored in TCRdb, this immuneACCESS dataset retains in-frame rearrangements with V and J assigned. A fraction of the clones does not appear; measured against another copy, unresolved V genes explain less than half of the discrepancy, and the remainder lacks a known reason. That table supplies the V and J calls and clone size; D and trimming were determined from the DNA. This sample holds 200,000 to 250,000 clones; 60% to 80% were observed only once. Less than 2% of the sample is held by the ten biggest clonotypes.

The cohort consisted of some 730 healthy bone marrow donors. All cohort members were sampled while nominally healthy, although unrecorded immune exposures were likely present. The donor was CMV seronegative and was included in the group of 352 seronegative cohort members. Every donor gave a peripheral blood sample, and the peripheral blood mononuclear cells from that sample were used for TCR beta sequencing. The Qiagen DNeasy Blood Extraction Kit was used to extract genomic DNA from the blood cell samples. Study-level results and caveats: A total of fewer than 200 TCR beta chains were listed by the study as associated with cytomegalovirus. In an earlier analysis of 500 to 650 of the donors, most TCR beta V segments appeared in productive rearrangements about 87% or about 30% of the time, broadly matching IMGT annotations. Because HLA typing was unavailable for some donors at each locus, only the typed subset was used in association tests. Some IMGT-functional V segments, including TRBV6-2 and TRBV6-3, could not be told apart with the 87-base-pair reads, so those segments were excluded. Immune exposure information for the cohort was limited to CMV serostatus. The authors suggested that the approach could potentially be extended to other disease states and immunological phenotypes. V-gene and J-gene trimming of TCR beta chains was associated with a missense DCLRE1C variant in a later genetic analysis, and the association was replicated in an independent cohort. Correlated functional status among segregating V segments might reflect linkage disequilibrium, but an unknown experimental factor could not be ruled out. In a later analysis, HLA-associated TCR beta chains showed more clonal expansion and lower generation probabilities than non-associated chains that were equally common. Most TCR sequences were observed very rarely across donors, whereas some public TCRs were present in many individuals. According to a later analysis, most CMV-associated TCR beta chains appeared to be HLA-restricted, and the HLA associations seemed to be driven largely by CMV exposure. Because counts were too low, some 16 rarely observed V segments, including chromosome 9 orphons, were excluded from the earlier analysis of fewer than 650 of the donors. In a later analysis, the rate of TCR association differed among HLA loci, with DRB1 alleles having the most associated TCRs and HLA-C alleles having the fewest. Three of the identified cytomegalovirus-associated TCR beta chains were confirmed in vitro to be specific for cytomegalovirus antigens. According to a later genetic analysis, donors in an Asian-associated ancestry cluster had fewer N-insertions in productive TCRs than the approximately 700-donor mean. A cluster of highly shared sequence variants was judged likely to represent a technical artifact of the sequencing pipeline. Roughly uniform sequencing depth across donors was assumed in presence/absence analyses, although this assumption may not hold. In both the original and validation cohorts, the classifier was reported to diagnose cytomegalovirus status with high specificity and sensitivity. A later analysis associated 17,000 or so TCR beta sequences with specific HLA alleles at a false discovery rate of 0.05. This cohort had only TCR beta chains sequenced, and the lack of alpha or paired-chain data limited which features could be detected. When HLA alleles, especially DR and DQ, strongly co-occurred, TCR associations were difficult to assign to individual alleles. A further reported finding was that TCR beta sequences accurately predicted the HLA-A and HLA-B alleles for most subjects in the first cohort. According to a later analysis, parvovirus B19, influenza, CMV and Epstein-Barr virus appeared linked to several top co-occurrence clusters.

Specimen: PBMCs. This chain is built from TRBV7-9 and TRBJ2-3; the D gene is perhaps TRBD2, from 5 matching bases. This TCR came from a woman under 40 in good health and CMV-seronegative. The base sequence is TGTGCCAGCAGCTTAGAGCGGAGCACAGATACGCAGTATTTT. This codes for CASSLERSTDTQYF.